The clone carrying this T cell receptor beta chain was counted between two and nine times. The target antigen is unknown. Using its own MiXCR run on the 5' RACE reads, TCRdb lists one record per CDR3 protein. This table holds about 320,000 distinct CDR3 sequences, around 10% found once. The CDR3 length is 13 residues. Germline lookup yields CDR1 SGHRS and CDR2 YFSETQ. The V end lost 1 base, the J end lost 6 bases, and 9 bases lay between the germline ends. This specimen belongs to a study of T cells after yellow fever vaccination. Study-wide findings and caveats: The secondary response peaked faster, at day 5 versus 15, but was weaker.

The gene calls are TRBV5-1 and TRBJ2-3, with D possibly being TRBD1 (5 bases). This clonotype was sampled from a man younger than 35 who received the YFV17D yellow fever vaccine. Sequenced here: CD4+ T cells sorted from PBMCs, sampled 45 days after the yellow fever booster vaccination. The CDR3 region is CASSLLWGDTQYF. The CDR3 coding sequence is TGCGCCAGCAGCTTGCTTTGGGGCGATACGCAGTATTTT. The complete variable domain, with remaining parts taken from reference TRBV5-1 and TRBJ2-3, reads KAGVTQTPRYLIKTRGQQVTLSCSPISGHRSVSWYQQTPGQGLQFLFEYFSETQRNKGNFPGRFSGRQFSNSRSEMNVSTLELGDSALYLCASSLLWGDTQYFGPGTRLTVL.